The source of this TCR beta chain is a study of cytotoxic CD8 clonotypes in ibrutinib-treated CLL. The wider study: The group held 11 relapsed/refractory and about 14 treatment-naive patients, with roughly 17 IGHV unmutated. Study-level results: The clonality went up when patients responded to ibrutinib and dropped back toward baseline at progression.

In the case of this clone: Its specificity is unknown.

With sequencing, the targeted depth ranged from 1 in 200,000 to 1 in 1 million T cells. The protocol was immunoSEQ multiplex PCR, while the TCRdb copy is restricted to in-frame clones and leaves out a portion. Altogether 50,000 to 65,000 clones are present, 45% to 60% being singletons, with the ten largest covering 14% to 15%. This CDR3 contains 13 residues. In germline, CDR1 is SQVTM, CDR2 ANQGSEA. Trimming at V came to 5 bases and at J to 6 bases, leaving 10 bases not matched to a gene. The specimen comprised PBMCs, sampled after 12 months of ibrutinib treatment. The rearrangement uses TRBV29-1 and TRBJ2-7; TRBD2 matches 7 bases. The receptor was isolated from a human donor with chronic lymphocytic leukemia. CDR3 DNA sequence: TGCAGCGTTCGAGCGGGAAGTCCTAGCGAGCAGTACTTC. Translation: CSVRAGSPSEQYF.